These T cell receptor beta chains were read from a single sample in a study of naive and memory T cell subsets. Via MiXCR, TCRdb re-called the UMI-ligation and nested PCR reads, giving one row per CDR3 protein. Among about 85,000 distinct CDR3 sequences listed, less than 15% were seen once. The source material was central memory CD4+ T cells from blood. The origin of the receptors is a human donor in good health. The CDR3 runs from the conserved cysteine through the conserved F or W. Clone size is stated in some rows and not others, as once, few, many or a class when expanded.

v_gene	j_gene	len	abundance	CDR3aa
TRBV29-1	TRBJ1-3	16	.	CSVAKVGQSSGNTIYF
TRBV18	TRBJ2-7	11	.	CASSQGYEQYF
TRBV19	TRBJ2-1	14	.	CASTRDSSLNEQFF
TRBV18	TRBJ1-1	14	few	CASSPGRPNTEAFF
TRBV24-1	TRBJ2-2	14	.	CATSGDYDTGELFF
TRBV10-3	TRBJ2-7	13	few	CASRGRLTYEQYF
TRBV11-2	TRBJ2-2	16	many	CASRYPGRGNTGELFF
TRBV19	TRBJ2-1	14	many	CASKGLASYNEQFF
TRBV5-1	TRBJ2-7	14	many	CASSLAPGPYEQYF
TRBV29-1	TRBJ2-5	10	many	CSVRQETQYF
TRBV4-3	TRBJ2-1	16	.	CASSQDVRYSYNEQFF
TRBV9	TRBJ2-5	13	.	CASSPDGGETQYF
TRBV2	TRBJ2-1	16	many	CASRPTGTGFNNEQFF
TRBV10-3	TRBJ2-7	15	many	CAISEETANSYEQYF
TRBV7-2	TRBJ2-3	13	few	CASLQAATDTQYF
TRBV29-1	TRBJ2-1	14	.	CSVARLAGENEQFF
TRBV5-4	TRBJ2-1	15	many	CASSPGGGGFNEQFF
TRBV7-9	TRBJ2-5	13	.	CASSFGVKETQYF
TRBV21-1	TRBJ2-2	17	many	CASSPRTSGTNTGELFF
TRBV7-2	TRBJ2-5	15	.	CASSLARDRGETQYF
TRBV4-1	TRBJ2-2	15	few	CASSQVQAYTGELFF
TRBV2	TRBJ2-2	13	few	CASKKEGTGELFF
TRBV10-1	TRBJ2-1	14	medium-sized	CASSEREGPNEQFF
TRBV5-6	TRBJ1-5	14	few	CASSLMSINQPQHF
TRBV5-1	TRBJ2-5	14	.	CASSLAASQETQYF
TRBV3-1	TRBJ2-6	14	.	CASSQASGANVLTF
TRBV28	TRBJ2-5	16	.	CASNSDSGTGGQTQYF
TRBV20-1	TRBJ2-5	14	many	CSAKTGGPGETQYF
TRBV6-5	TRBJ1-2	18	.	CASSYSVLPRTENYGYTF